The sequence of this TCR beta chain was determined in a study of response to subunit inactivated influenza vaccine. TCRdb fed the RT-PCR reads into MiXCR, producing one record per CDR3 protein. The sample lists hundreds of thousands of distinct CDR3 sequences; 25% were seen once. From germline, CDR1 is SGHAT and CDR2 FQNNGV. Unmatched junction bases numbered 8, after V lost 0 bases and J lost 7 bases. This CDR3 comprises 15 residues. The genes are TRBV11-2 and TRBJ1-2, with 7 bases identical to TRBD1. The material sequenced was CD4+ T cells sorted from PBMCs, taken roughly 5 days after vaccination. The clonotype comes from a middle-aged man who received an inactivated influenza vaccine. In nucleotides, the CDR3 is TGTGCCAGCAGCTTAGAGTCAGGGGGGTCCTCTGGCTACACCTTC. Translation: CASSLESGGSSGYTF. Looking up the rest from reference TRBV11-2 and TRBJ1-2 gives the full variable domain: EAGVAQSPRYKIIEKRQSVAFWCNPISGHATLYWYQQILGQGPKLLIQFQNNGVVDDSQLPKDRFSAERLKGVDSTLKIQPAKLEDSAVYLCASSLESGGSSGYTFGSGTRLTVV.